This entry describes one TCR beta chain. Its antigen is undetermined. The source of the sample is a study of radiation and T cells in renal cell carcinoma. General study points: Without pretreatment biopsies, baseline tumor clonotype presence was undetermined.

Time point given: baseline pretreatment blood. As to treatment: 15 Gy SBRT to primary tumor, nephrectomy 4 weeks later. V was clipped by 2 bases and J by 4 bases, with 15 bases between them. The V gene's germline CDR1 is SGHRS and CDR2 YFSETQ. This CDR3 is 15 amino acids long. The table came from immunoSEQ multiplex PCR; TCRdb's copy has only in-frame clones and leaves some out. The repertoire holds 100,000 or so clones, with roughly 90% as singletons. The V call is TRBV5-1, the J call TRBJ1-1; D call uncertain. The specimen was blood, collected from a patient whose treatment included radiotherapy and nephrectomy. This TCR derives from a man between 45 and 60 years old with renal cell carcinoma. CDR3 sequence: CASSLNTEVGTEAFF. The CDR3 DNA is TGCGCCAGCAGCTTAAACACAGAGGTGGGCACTGAAGCTTTCTTT.